This T cell receptor (beta chain) was observed in a study of blood T cell repertoires in COVID-19. Study background: Collection of acute and convalescent COVID-19 samples took place in the United States, Italy and Spain.

Germline CDR1 reads SGHVS; CDR2 reads FNYEAQ. Trimming removed 0 bases from V and 7 bases from J, with 7 bases in between. The CDR3 has 14 residues. Per the authors' pipeline: Reference gene primers were amplified, and this amplification served to estimate nucleated cell counts. Measured with immunoSEQ multiplex PCR; TCRdb has only the in-frame clones, and not every one. Clonal size and the V and J genes are those of that table, whereas D and trimming came from the DNA. The repertoire holds roughly 230,000 clones, with 84% as singletons. Sequenced: peripheral blood. The clonotype was recovered from a middle-aged man with acute or convalescent COVID-19. The chain carries TRBV7-6 and TRBJ1-6; no definite D call. CDR3: CASSLAQQNSPLHF. DNA for the CDR3: TGTGCCAGCAGCTTAGCCCAACAGAATTCACCCCTCCACTTT.